This T cell receptor (beta chain) was profiled in a study of CD8+ T cells in alopecia areata. Study findings and constraints: Compared with mice, patients displayed less clear TCR sharing, possibly for HLA-related reasons.

cDNA reverse transcribed from extracted RNA served as the sequencing template. Here immunoSEQ multiplex PCR was the method, and the copy in TCRdb shows in-frame clones only, minus some. In the table there are 200,000 to 250,000 clones, less than 65% of which are singletons. Treatment in this sample: oral pan-JAK inhibitor, 5-10 mg twice daily. The CDR3 is made up of 10 amino acids. Germline values: CDR1 DFQATT, CDR2 SNEGSKA (reference sequence). Between the trimmed V and J ends, which lost 7 bases and 7 bases, there was a span of 10 bases. In the case of this clone: What it recognizes is unknown.

This receptor was taken from a human donor with alopecia areata. The chain uses TRBV20-1 and TRBJ1-2, with D possibly TRBD1 on 6 matching bases. The sequencing used CD4+ T cells sorted from blood, collected at week 4, from a patient treated with tofacitinib. CDR3 residues: CSGGAGGYTF. CDR3 DNA: TGCAGTGGGGGGGCTGGTGGCTACACCTTC.